These T cell receptor beta chains were read from a single sample in a study of blood T cell repertoires in COVID-19. Libraries were prepared by immunoSEQ multiplex PCR; TCRdb keeps only in-frame clonotypes and omits some of them. This repertoire shows fewer than 95,000 clones, about 80% found once; its top ten account for around 12%. Material: peripheral blood. The receptors here all came from a human donor in a cohort sampled during active COVID-19. Both conserved end residues are part of each CDR3. Fields, in order: D gene, clone size, J gene, V gene, CDR3 protein, CDR3 DNA. D genes are given only for firm matches. Rows may omit the clone size; those that give it use once, few, many or a size class.

>.|.|TRBJ2-7|TRBV30
CAWSVLAGNHEQYF
TGTGCCTGGAGTGTACTCGCGGGAAACCACGAGCAGTACTTC
>.|.|TRBJ1-2|TRBV30
CAWKLQTDHYGYTF
TGTGCCTGGAAGCTTCAGACAGACCACTATGGCTACACCTTC
>TRBD1|.|TRBJ2-3|TRBV18
CASSKRQGAETDTQYF
TGTGCCAGCTCAAAACGACAGGGGGCGGAAACAGATACGCAGTATTTT
>.|.|TRBJ2-1|TRBV6-5
CASTPTGGYYNEQFF
TGTGCCAGCACCCCGACGGGGGGCTACTACAATGAGCAGTTCTTC
>TRBD1|.|TRBJ1-2|TRBV7-9
CASSSTTPGQDSGSGYTF
TGTGCCAGCAGCTCGACAACTCCGGGACAGGATTCTGGCTCTGGCTACACCTTC
>TRBD1|.|TRBJ1-6|TRBV7-6
CASSSRDRGASPLHF
TGTGCCAGCAGCTCCCGGGACAGGGGGGCTTCACCCCTCCACTTT
>.|.|TRBJ2-1|TRBV7-9
CASSIDLYEQFF
TGTGCCAGCAGCATAGACCTATATGAGCAGTTCTTC
>TRBD1|.|TRBJ2-7|TRBV6-5
CASSYDDRGAYEQYF
TGTGCCAGCAGTTACGACGACAGGGGGGCATACGAGCAGTACTTC
>.|.|TRBJ1-2|TRBV28
CASSTGYGYTF
TGTGCCAGCAGTACAGGCTATGGCTACACCTTC
>TRBD2|.|TRBJ2-2|TRBV27
CASTPFGGTTGELFF
TGTGCCAGCACCCCCTTCGGGGGGACCACCGGGGAGCTGTTTTTT
>.|.|TRBJ2-7|TRBV7-6
CASSLGRHSSYEQYF
TGTGCCAGCAGCTTAGGACGACATTCCTCCTACGAGCAGTACTTC
>TRBD1|.|TRBJ1-1|TRBV24-1
CATSVTGAEAFF
TGTGCCACCAGTGTGACAGGGGCTGAAGCTTTCTTT
>.|.|TRBJ1-1|TRBV19
CASSIRRDEAFF
TGTGCCAGTAGTATTCGACGGGATGAAGCTTTCTTT
>.|.|TRBJ1-1|TRBV20-1
CSGEVGDEAFF
TGCAGTGGGGAGGTAGGAGATGAAGCTTTCTTT
>.|few|TRBJ1-2|TRBV4-1
CASSQPDRRGPIRDGYTF
TGCGCCAGCAGCCAACCCGACAGGAGAGGTCCCATAAGGGATGGCTACACCTTC
>TRBD2|once|TRBJ2-3|TRBV3-1/TRBV3-2
CASSQVSGGATDTQYF
TGTGCCAGCAGCCAAGTTAGCGGGGGGGCCACAGATACGCAGTATTTT
>TRBD1|.|TRBJ1-3|TRBV10-3
CASYRGLPSGNTIYF
TGTGCCAGTTACAGGGGGCTCCCCTCTGGAAACACCATATATTTT
>TRBD2|.|TRBJ2-2|TRBV27
CASSLGLAANTGELFF
TGTGCCAGCAGTTTAGGGCTAGCGGCGAACACCGGGGAGCTGTTTTTT
>.|.|TRBJ2-7|TRBV5-6
CASSLVGGNYEQYF
TGTGCCAGCAGCTTGGTTGGGGGGAACTACGAGCAGTACTTC
>.|.|TRBJ2-7|TRBV5-1
CASSLFGSGYEQYF
TGCGCCAGCAGCTTGTTTGGCAGTGGCTACGAGCAGTACTTC
>TRBD2|few|TRBJ2-3|TRBV18
CASSLLLAGGTDTQYF
TGTGCCAGCTCGCTATTACTAGCGGGGGGAACAGATACGCAGTATTTT
>.|.|TRBJ2-7|TRBV19
CASSTFSGYEQYF
TGTGCCAGTAGTACCTTCAGCGGGTACGAGCAGTACTTC
>TRBD1|.|TRBJ1-2|TRBV9
CASSLSPGQGSYGYTF
TGTGCCAGCAGCTTATCCCCGGGACAGGGAAGCTATGGCTACACCTTC
>.|.|TRBJ1-1|TRBV10-3
CAISEGVTWTEAFF
TGTGCCATCAGCGAAGGGGTAACGTGGACTGAAGCTTTCTTT
>.|.|TRBJ2-5|TRBV28
CASSMSGPGEETQYF
TGTGCCAGCAGTATGTCCGGTCCCGGGGAGGAGACCCAGTACTTC
>TRBD2|.|TRBJ2-7|TRBV4-1
CASSRGTSGGAEQYF
TGCGCCAGCAGCCGCGGGACTAGCGGGGGGGCCGAGCAGTACTTC
>.|.|TRBJ2-7|TRBV7-2
CASSSWLESEQYF
TGTGCCAGCAGCTCCTGGCTAGAAAGCGAGCAGTACTTC
>.|few|TRBJ2-5|TRBV3-1/TRBV3-2
CASSHLGQAGMTQYF
TGTGCCAGCAGCCACCTCGGACAGGCGGGGATGACCCAGTACTTC
>.|.|TRBJ2-3|TRBV3-1/TRBV3-2
CASSQAPSDTQYF
TGTGCCAGCAGCCAAGCCCCCTCAGATACGCAGTATTTT
>TRBD1|.|TRBJ2-3|TRBV5-1
CASSLQGGTDTQYF
TGCGCCAGCAGCTTGCAGGGGGGCACAGATACGCAGTATTTT
>TRBD1|.|TRBJ2-7|TRBV6-5
CASSTADRGYEQYF
TGTGCCAGCAGTACCGCGGACAGGGGCTACGAGCAGTACTTC
>.|.|TRBJ1-5|TRBV7-9
CASSLEAGNQPQHF
TGTGCCAGCAGCTTAGAGGCGGGCAATCAGCCCCAGCATTTT
>TRBD1|.|TRBJ2-7|TRBV11-2
CASRAGTGGANYEQYF
TGTGCCAGCAGGGCCGGGACAGGGGGCGCGAACTACGAGCAGTACTTC
>.|few|TRBJ1-1|TRBV7-9
CASSHLDKGSRDTEAFF
TGTGCCAGCAGCCACCTTGATAAGGGAAGCAGGGACACTGAAGCTTTCTTT
>.|.|TRBJ2-1|TRBV7-8
CASSLRPGRGPYNEQFF
TGTGCCAGCAGCCTCCGCCCCGGCCGAGGGCCCTACAATGAGCAGTTCTTC
>.|.|TRBJ1-1|TRBV11-2
CASSSQRGVRGAEAFF
TGTGCCAGCAGCTCGCAACGTGGAGTTCGGGGTGCTGAAGCTTTCTTT
>.|.|TRBJ2-6|TRBV7-2
CASRISASGANVLTF
TGTGCCAGCAGGATCAGCGCGTCTGGGGCCAACGTCCTGACTTTC
>TRBD1|.|TRBJ2-4|TRBV23-1
CAREFRDRAAKNIQYF
TGCGCCAGGGAATTCCGGGACAGGGCGGCCAAAAACATTCAGTACTTC
>.|.|TRBJ1-4|TRBV2
CASSAPGTEKLFF
TGTGCCAGCAGTGCTCCGGGAACTGAAAAACTGTTTTTT
>TRBD1|.|TRBJ2-2|TRBV6-5
CASSYSTGWVGELFF
TGTGCCAGCAGTTACTCGACAGGGTGGGTCGGGGAGCTGTTTTTT